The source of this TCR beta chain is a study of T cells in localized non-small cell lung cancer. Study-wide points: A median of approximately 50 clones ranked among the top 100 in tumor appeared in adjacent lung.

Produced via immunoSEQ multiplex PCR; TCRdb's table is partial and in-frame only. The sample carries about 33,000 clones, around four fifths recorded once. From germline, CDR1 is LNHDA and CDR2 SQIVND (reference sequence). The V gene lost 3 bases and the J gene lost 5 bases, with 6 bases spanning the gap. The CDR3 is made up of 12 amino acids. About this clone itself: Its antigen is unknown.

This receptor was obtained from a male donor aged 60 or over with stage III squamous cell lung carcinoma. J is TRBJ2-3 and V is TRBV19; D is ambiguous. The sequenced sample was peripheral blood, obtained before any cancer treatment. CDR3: CASSISGDTQYF. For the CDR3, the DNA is TGTGCCAGTAGTATCTCTGGAGATACGCAGTATTTT.